A single sample gave rise to the 5 T cell receptor beta chains below, sequenced in a study of blood T cell repertoires in COVID-19. Here immunoSEQ multiplex PCR was the method, and the copy in TCRdb shows in-frame clones only, minus some. The table includes roughly 120,000 clones, 75% to 90% detected once. Sequencing was done on a sample of peripheral blood. These receptor sequences come from a man younger than 45 with acute or convalescent COVID-19.

The chain is built from TRBV19 and TRBJ1-6, with D hard to call. V was cut by 3 bases and J by 0 bases, with 6 bases left in between. Germline CDR1 and CDR2: LNHDA and SQIVND (reference sequence). The CDR3 has 15 amino acids. CDR3 nucleotide sequence: TGTGCCAGTAGTATGTTCGGCTCCTATAATTCACCCCTCCACTTT. Its protein product is CASSMFGSYNSPLHF. The whole variable domain, remainder taken from reference TRBV19 and TRBJ1-6, is DGGITQSPKYLFRKEGQNVTLSCEQNLNHDAMYWYRQDPGQGLRLIYYSQIVNDFQKGDIAEGYSVSREKKESFPLTVTSAQKNPTAFYLCASSMFGSYNSPLHFGNGTRLTVT.

The chain recombines TRBV15 with TRBJ1-1; weak D call: TRBD1 (6 bases). Per germline, CDR1 LNHNV and CDR2 YYDKDF (reference sequence). This CDR3 has 14 amino acids. The V and J ends lost 7 bases and 3 bases respectively, with 15 bases between them. In DNA, the CDR3 is TGTGCCACCAAGGGGGGACGGGGGGACACTGAAGCTTTCTTT. Translation gives CATKGGRGDTEAFF.

This clone was seen only once. The genes are TRBV19 and TRBJ2-1; the D gene is possibly TRBD2 (6 bases). Between the trimmed V and J ends, which lost 5 bases and 2 bases, there was a span of 7 bases. The germline V gene encodes CDR1 LNHDA and CDR2 SQIVND (reference sequence). CDR3 length: 13 residues. CDR3 nucleotides: TGTGCCAGTAGTGCGGGGACCTACAATGAGCAGTTCTTC. It codes for CASSAGTYNEQFF. Variable domain in full (rest from reference TRBV19 and TRBJ2-1): DGGITQSPKYLFRKEGQNVTLSCEQNLNHDAMYWYRQDPGQGLRLIYYSQIVNDFQKGDIAEGYSVSREKKESFPLTVTSAQKNPTAFYLCASSAGTYNEQFFGPGTRLTVL.

The chain has TRBV27 and TRBJ1-6; D is unresolved. The CDR3 loop spans 13 amino acids. Looked up from germline, CDR1 is MNHEY and CDR2 is SMNVEV (reference sequence). Trimming left V 2 bases short and J 10 bases short, with 9 bases between. The CDR3 sequence is CASSLGGLSPLHF. DNA for the CDR3: TGTGCCAGCAGTTTAGGAGGTTTATCACCCCTCCACTTT.

This clone has a single count. The chain carries TRBV5-4 and TRBJ2-3; 9 nucleotides match TRBD1. The CDR3 extends over 16 amino acids. The junction had 3 bases not matched to a gene; V was cut back by 1 base and J by 0 bases. CDR1 and CDR2 from the germline V gene are SGHNT and YYREEE (reference sequence). CDR3 bases: TGTGCCAGCAGCTTGACCGGGACAGGGAGCACAGATACGCAGTATTTT. Its translation is CASSLTGTGSTDTQYF.